Listed below are T cell receptor beta chains from one sample, sequenced in a study of T cell responses to AZD1222 COVID-19 vaccine. Assay: immunoSEQ multiplex PCR; the TCRdb copy retains only in-frame clones and omits some. This table holds 150,000 to 200,000 clones, about 86% found once. The sample here was peripheral blood, taken on day 0 of AZD1222 vaccination. The source is an adult in good health. CDR3s include the opening cysteine and the closing phenylalanine or tryptophan. The order of the fields is D gene, CDR3 length, J gene, clone size, V gene, CDR3 DNA, CDR3 protein. The D gene is left open where the match is weak. Size is omitted from some rows. Given values are once, few, many or a class for expanded clones.

d_gene: NA; len: 16; j_gene: TRBJ1-2; abundance: NA; v_gene: TRBV7-3; CDR3nt: TGTGCCAGCAGCTCCCCGGGGGCGCCGGGTTCCGATGGCTACACCTTC; CDR3aa: CASSSPGAPGSDGYTF
d_gene: TRBD1; len: 15; j_gene: TRBJ1-5; abundance: NA; v_gene: TRBV5-4; CDR3nt: TGTGCCAGCAGCCCGGGACAGGGGATGAATCAGCCCCAGCATTTT; CDR3aa: CASSPGQGMNQPQHF
d_gene: NA; len: 12; j_gene: TRBJ2-1; abundance: NA; v_gene: TRBV6-5; CDR3nt: TGTGCCAGCGGGGGGCAAAGGGATGAGCAGTTCTTC; CDR3aa: CASGGQRDEQFF
d_gene: NA; len: 14; j_gene: TRBJ2-3; abundance: once; v_gene: TRBV30; CDR3nt: TGTGCCTGGAGCCTAAGCGACACCACAGATACGCAGTATTTT; CDR3aa: CAWSLSDTTDTQYF
d_gene: NA; len: 14; j_gene: TRBJ2-5; abundance: NA; v_gene: TRBV6-6; CDR3nt: TGTGCCAGCAGTTACTCTATCCTACAAGAGACCCAGTACTTC; CDR3aa: CASSYSILQETQYF
d_gene: NA; len: 15; j_gene: TRBJ2-6; abundance: NA; v_gene: TRBV28; CDR3nt: TGTGCCAGCACCGACCTTCGGTCTGGGGCCAACGTCCTGACTTTC; CDR3aa: CASTDLRSGANVLTF
d_gene: TRBD1; len: 15; j_gene: TRBJ1-2; abundance: NA; v_gene: TRBV11-2; CDR3nt: TGTGCCAGCAGTTCGAACAGGGGGCGCAACTATGGCTACACCTTC; CDR3aa: CASSSNRGRNYGYTF
d_gene: NA; len: 13; j_gene: TRBJ1-4; abundance: NA; v_gene: TRBV12-3/TRBV12-4; CDR3nt: TGTGCCAGCACCAAAGCAGCTAATGAAAAACTGTTTTTT; CDR3aa: CASTKAANEKLFF
d_gene: TRBD1; len: 16; j_gene: TRBJ1-6; abundance: NA; v_gene: TRBV4-2; CDR3nt: TGTGCCAGCAGCCAAGACCGGACAGGGCTAAATTCACCCCTCCACTTT; CDR3aa: CASSQDRTGLNSPLHF
d_gene: TRBD2; len: 16; j_gene: TRBJ2-3; abundance: NA; v_gene: TRBV3-1/TRBV3-2; CDR3nt: TGTGCCAGCAGCCAAGTCGCGGGAGGAAGGACAGATACGCAGTATTTT; CDR3aa: CASSQVAGGRTDTQYF
d_gene: TRBD1; len: 17; j_gene: TRBJ1-1; abundance: NA; v_gene: TRBV10-3; CDR3nt: TGTGCCATCAGTGCCTCCCCGGGACAGGTGATGAACACTGAAGCTTTCTTT; CDR3aa: CAISASPGQVMNTEAFF
d_gene: NA; len: 16; j_gene: TRBJ1-5; abundance: NA; v_gene: TRBV2; CDR3nt: TGTGCCAGCAGTGAGCTTGTGGTGTGGACGGATCAGCCCCAGCATTTT; CDR3aa: CASSELVVWTDQPQHF
d_gene: NA; len: 14; j_gene: TRBJ2-5; abundance: NA; v_gene: TRBV5-4; CDR3nt: TGTGCCAGCAGCCACAGCAGGGGCCGAGAGACCCAGTACTTC; CDR3aa: CASSHSRGRETQYF
d_gene: TRBD1; len: 16; j_gene: TRBJ2-1; abundance: once; v_gene: TRBV7-8; CDR3nt: TGTGCCAGCAGCTTCCAGGGGGCTGGCTCCTACAATGAGCAGTTCTTC; CDR3aa: CASSFQGAGSYNEQFF
d_gene: NA; len: 13; j_gene: TRBJ2-5; abundance: NA; v_gene: TRBV18; CDR3nt: TGTGCCAGCTCACCTAGCGCTGGCGAGACCCAGTACTTC; CDR3aa: CASSPSAGETQYF